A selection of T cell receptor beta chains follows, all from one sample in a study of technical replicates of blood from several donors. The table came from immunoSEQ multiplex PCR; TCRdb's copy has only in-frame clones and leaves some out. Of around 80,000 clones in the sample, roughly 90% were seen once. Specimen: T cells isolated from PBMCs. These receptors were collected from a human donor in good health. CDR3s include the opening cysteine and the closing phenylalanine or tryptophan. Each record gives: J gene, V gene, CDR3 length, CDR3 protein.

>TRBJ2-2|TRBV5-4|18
CASSLAPLGTGGTGELFF
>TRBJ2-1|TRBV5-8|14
CASSWTSGSNEQFF
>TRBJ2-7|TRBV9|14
CASSNGLAGVGQYF
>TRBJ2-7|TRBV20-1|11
CSAGASYEQYF
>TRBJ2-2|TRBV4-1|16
CASSQVGPGGPGELFF
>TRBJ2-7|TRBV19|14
CASSVTGTLSEQYF
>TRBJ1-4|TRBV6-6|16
CASSLSGTVSREKLFF
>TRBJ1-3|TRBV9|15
CASSVTEVGGNTIYF
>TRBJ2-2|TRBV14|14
CASSQETGTGELFF
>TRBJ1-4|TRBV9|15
CASSVGGEINEKLFF
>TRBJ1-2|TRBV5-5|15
CASSSTGGRAYGYTF
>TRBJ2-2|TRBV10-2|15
CASSVDRGETGELFF
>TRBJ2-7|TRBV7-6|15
CASSFRPARSYEQYF
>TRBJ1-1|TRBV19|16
CASSTIRQGLNTEAFF
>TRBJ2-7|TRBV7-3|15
CASSLGSGSHYEQYF
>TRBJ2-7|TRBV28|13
CATSGVASYEQYF
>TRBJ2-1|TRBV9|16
CASSAGRDSTYNEQFF
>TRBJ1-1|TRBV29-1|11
CSVNSYTEAFF
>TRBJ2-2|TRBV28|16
CASSWPGEGGTGELFF
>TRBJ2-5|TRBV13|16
CASSADSLGVQETQYF
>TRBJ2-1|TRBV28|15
CASSLDFLSYNEQFF
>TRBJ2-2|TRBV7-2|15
CASSLWQGNTGELFF
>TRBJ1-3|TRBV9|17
CASSVDRDRSSGNTIYF
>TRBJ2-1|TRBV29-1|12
CSMTYSYNEQFF
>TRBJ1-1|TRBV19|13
CASTMTGDTEAFF
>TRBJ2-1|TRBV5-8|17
CASSPPDGLDFYNEQFF
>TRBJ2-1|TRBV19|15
CASSIVTSEYNEQFF
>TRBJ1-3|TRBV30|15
CAWSLAVGLGNTIYF
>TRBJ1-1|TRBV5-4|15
CASSSVTGPSTEAFF
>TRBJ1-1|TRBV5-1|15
CASSLGQGLSTEAFF
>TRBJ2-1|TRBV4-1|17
CASSQPLVPTSYNEQFF
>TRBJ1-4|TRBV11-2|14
CASMEVGGNEKLFF
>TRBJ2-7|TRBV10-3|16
CAISEDPSGTYYEQYF
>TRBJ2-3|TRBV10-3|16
CAISESTTGTTDTQYF
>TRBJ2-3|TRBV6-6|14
CASSYGLATDTQYF
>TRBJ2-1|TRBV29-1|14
CSVEGRGTYNEQFF
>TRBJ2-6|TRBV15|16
CATSRVGASGANVLTF
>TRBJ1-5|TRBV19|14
CASSRGNYNQPQHF
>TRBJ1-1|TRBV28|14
CASSFPTGNTEAFF
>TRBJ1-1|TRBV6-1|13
CASSRDFNTEAFF
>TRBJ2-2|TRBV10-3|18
CAISHRGLAGEVTGELFF
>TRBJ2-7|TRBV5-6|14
CASRGLDPLYEQYF